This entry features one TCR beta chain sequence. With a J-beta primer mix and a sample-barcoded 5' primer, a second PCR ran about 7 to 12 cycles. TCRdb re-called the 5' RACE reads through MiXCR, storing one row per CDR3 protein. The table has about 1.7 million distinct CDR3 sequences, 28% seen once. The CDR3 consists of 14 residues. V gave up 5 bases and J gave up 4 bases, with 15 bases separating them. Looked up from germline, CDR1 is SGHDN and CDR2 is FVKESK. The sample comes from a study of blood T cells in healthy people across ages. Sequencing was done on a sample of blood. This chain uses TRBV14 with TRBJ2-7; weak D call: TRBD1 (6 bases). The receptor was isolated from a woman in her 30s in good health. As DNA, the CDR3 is TGTGCCAGCAGCTGGGGGCTGGGCTTTTACGAGCAGTACTTC. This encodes CASSWGLGFYEQYF. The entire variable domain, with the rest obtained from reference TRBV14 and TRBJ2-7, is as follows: EAGVTQFPSHSVIEKGQTVTLRCDPISGHDNLYWYRRVMGKEIKFLLHFVKESKQDESGMPNNRFLAERTGGTYSTLKVQPAELEDSGVYFCASSWGLGFYEQYFGPGTRLTVT.